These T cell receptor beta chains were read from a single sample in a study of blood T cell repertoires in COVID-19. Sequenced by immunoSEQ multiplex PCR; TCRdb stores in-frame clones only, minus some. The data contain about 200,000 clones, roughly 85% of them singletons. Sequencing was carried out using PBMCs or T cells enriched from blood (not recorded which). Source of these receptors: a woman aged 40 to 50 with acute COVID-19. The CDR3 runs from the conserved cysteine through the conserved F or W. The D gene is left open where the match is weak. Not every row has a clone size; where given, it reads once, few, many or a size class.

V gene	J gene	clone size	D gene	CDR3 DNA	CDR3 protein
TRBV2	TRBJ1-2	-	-	TGTGCCAGCAGTCCCTCAGGGGTCCATGGCTACACCTTC	CASSPSGVHGYTF
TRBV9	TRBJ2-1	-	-	TGTGCCAGCAGCCCTCTCTCCTCCAATGAGCAGTTCTTC	CASSPLSSNEQFF
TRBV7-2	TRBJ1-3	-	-	TGTGCCAGCAGCGCCCAGGGATCCTCTGGAAACACCATATATTTT	CASSAQGSSGNTIYF
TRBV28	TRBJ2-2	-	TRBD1	TGTGCCAGCAGTTTAAGGTCAGGGGGCTCGGTCGGGGAGCTGTTTTTT	CASSLRSGGSVGELFF
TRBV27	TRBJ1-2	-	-	TGTGCCAGCAGTTTATATGGGGAGTCAGGCAACTATGGCTACACCTTC	CASSLYGESGNYGYTF
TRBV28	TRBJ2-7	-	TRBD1	TGTGCCAGCAGTTTTTTCGGGACAGGAGACTACGAGCAGTACTTC	CASSFFGTGDYEQYF
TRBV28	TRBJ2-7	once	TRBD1	TGTGCCAGCAGCTGGACAGGGATCTACGAGCAGTACTTC	CASSWTGIYEQYF
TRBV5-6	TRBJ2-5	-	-	TGTGCCAGCAGCCTGGGAAGGAGAAGCGAAGAGACCCAGTACTTC	CASSLGRRSEETQYF
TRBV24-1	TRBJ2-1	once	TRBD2	TGTGCCACCAGTGAAGGCGGGAGGGCCTCTCCGGAGCAGTTCTTC	CATSEGGRASPEQFF
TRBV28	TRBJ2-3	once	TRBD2	TGTGCCAGCAGTTTTTCGGGACTAGCGGAAGCAGGGGATACGCAGTATTTT	CASSFSGLAEAGDTQYF
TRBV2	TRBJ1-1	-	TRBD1	TGTGCCAGCAGTGGCCCAGGGGGGTGGGACACTGAAGCTTTCTTT	CASSGPGGWDTEAFF
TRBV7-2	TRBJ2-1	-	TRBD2	TGTGCCAGCAGGCCGAGCCTAGCGGGCACCTACAATGAGCAGTTCTTC	CASRPSLAGTYNEQFF
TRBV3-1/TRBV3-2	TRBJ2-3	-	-	TGTGCCAGCAGCCTCCGCGTGGGAGCGAGGGATACGCAGTATTTT	CASSLRVGARDTQYF
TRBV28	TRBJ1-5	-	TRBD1	TGTGCCAGCAGTACCGGGACAGGCGGGCAGCCCCAGCATTTT	CASSTGTGGQPQHF
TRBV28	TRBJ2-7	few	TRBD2	TGTGCCAGCAGTTCGGCTAGCGGGGGCACCTACGAGCAGTACTTC	CASSSASGGTYEQYF
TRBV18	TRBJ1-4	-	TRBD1	TGTGCCAGCTCACCTGGGACAGATAATGAAAAACTGTTTTTT	CASSPGTDNEKLFF
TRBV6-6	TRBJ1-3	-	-	TGTGCCAGCAGTTACTCATCAGGCAGCTCTGGAAACACCATATATTTT	CASSYSSGSSGNTIYF
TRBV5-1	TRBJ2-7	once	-	TGCGCCAGCAGCTTGGGCGGCGCGGGCGAGCAGTACTTC	CASSLGGAGEQYF
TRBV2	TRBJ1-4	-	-	TGTGCCAGCAGTGAGGCAAGACCCCTTCGGGGTGAAAAACTGTTTTTT	CASSEARPLRGEKLFF
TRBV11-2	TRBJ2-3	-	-	TGTGCCAGCAGCGTCCGGGCAGATACGCAGTATTTT	CASSVRADTQYF
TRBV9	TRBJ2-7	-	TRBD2	TGTGCCAGCAGCGTAGCTCCTAGCGGCTACGAGCAGTACTTC	CASSVAPSGYEQYF
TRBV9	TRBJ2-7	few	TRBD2	TGTGCCAGCAGCGCAACTCTAGCGGGAGTCAGCGAGCAGTACTTC	CASSATLAGVSEQYF
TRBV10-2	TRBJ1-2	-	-	TGCGCCAGCAGCGCCGGGTCTTTGGAACTTTATGGCTACACCTTC	CASSAGSLELYGYTF
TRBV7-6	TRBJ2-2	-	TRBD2	TGTGCCAGCAGCCGCCGACTAGCCACCGGGGAGCTGTTTTTT	CASSRRLATGELFF
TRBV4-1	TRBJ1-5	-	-	TGCGCCAGCAGCCAAGAGACGGGGTATCCCCAGCCCCAGCATTTT	CASSQETGYPQPQHF
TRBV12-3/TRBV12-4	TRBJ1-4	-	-	TGTGCCAGCAGTTTCCGGGGTGAAAAACTGTTTTTT	CASSFRGEKLFF